This T cell receptor (beta chain) was sequenced in a study of T-cell reconstitution after alpha-beta-depleted transplantation in children. The TCRbeta library incorporated unique molecular identifiers. TCRdb processed the PCR reads anew with MiXCR; each CDR3 protein has one entry. The data hold 75,000 to 100,000 distinct CDR3 sequences, with roughly 7.7% observed a single time. This clonotype was counted many times. Specimen: PBMCs from the stem cell graft donor, collected from the stem cell graft. The TCR sequence derives from a human donor who donated a stem cell graft to a child with congenital amegakaryocytic thrombocytopenia.

The CDR3 reads CASSSGTLSRKYF. CDR3 nucleotide sequence: TGTGCCAGCAGTTCCGGGACTCTAAGCCGAAAGTACTTC. V usage is TRBV28 and J usage is TRBJ2-4; D is perhaps TRBD2 (6 bases). V gave up 4 bases and J gave up 14 bases, with 18 bases separating them. The CDR3 loop spans 13 amino acids. Germline V CDR1 and CDR2: MDHEN, SYDVKM.